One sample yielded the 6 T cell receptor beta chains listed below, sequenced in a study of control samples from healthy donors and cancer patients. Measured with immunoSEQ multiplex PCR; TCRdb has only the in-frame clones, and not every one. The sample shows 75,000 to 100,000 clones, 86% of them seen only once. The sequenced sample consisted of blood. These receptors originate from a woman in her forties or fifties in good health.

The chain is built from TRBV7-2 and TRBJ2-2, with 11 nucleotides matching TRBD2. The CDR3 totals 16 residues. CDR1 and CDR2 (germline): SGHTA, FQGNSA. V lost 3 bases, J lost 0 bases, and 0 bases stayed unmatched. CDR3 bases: TGTGCCAGCAGCTTGACTAGCGGGGCGAACACCGGGGAGCTGTTTTTT. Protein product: CASSLTSGANTGELFF.

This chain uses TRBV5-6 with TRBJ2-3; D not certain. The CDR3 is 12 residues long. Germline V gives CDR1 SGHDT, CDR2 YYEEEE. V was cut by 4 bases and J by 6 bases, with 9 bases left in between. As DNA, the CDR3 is TGTGCCAGCAGCCTCGTGGGGGATACGCAGTATTTT. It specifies CASSLVGDTQYF. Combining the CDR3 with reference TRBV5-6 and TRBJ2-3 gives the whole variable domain DAGVTQSPTHLIKTRGQQVTLRCSPKSGHDTVSWYQQALGQGPQFIFQYYEEEERQRGNFPDRFSGHQFPNYSSELNVNALLLGDSALYLCASSLVGDTQYFGPGTRLTVL.

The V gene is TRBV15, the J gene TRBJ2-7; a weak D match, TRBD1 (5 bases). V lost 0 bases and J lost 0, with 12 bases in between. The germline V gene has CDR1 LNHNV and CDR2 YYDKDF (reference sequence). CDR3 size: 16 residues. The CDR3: CATSRDLRTSSYEQYF. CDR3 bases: TGTGCCACCAGCAGAGATTTAAGGACATCCTCCTACGAGCAGTACTTC.

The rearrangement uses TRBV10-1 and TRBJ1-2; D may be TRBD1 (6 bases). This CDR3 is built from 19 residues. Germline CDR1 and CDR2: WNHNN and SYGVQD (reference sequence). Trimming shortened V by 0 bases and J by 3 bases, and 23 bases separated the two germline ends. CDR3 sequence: CASSESQQGHLRRYYGYTF. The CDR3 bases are TGCGCCAGCAGTGAGTCGCAACAGGGACACCTCCGGAGGTACTATGGCTACACCTTC.

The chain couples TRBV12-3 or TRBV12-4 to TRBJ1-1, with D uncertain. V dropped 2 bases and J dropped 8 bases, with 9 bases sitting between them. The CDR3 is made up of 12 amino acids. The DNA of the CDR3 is TGTGCCAGCAGTTTATTAACAGCAGAAGCTTTCTTT. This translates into CASSLLTAEAFF.

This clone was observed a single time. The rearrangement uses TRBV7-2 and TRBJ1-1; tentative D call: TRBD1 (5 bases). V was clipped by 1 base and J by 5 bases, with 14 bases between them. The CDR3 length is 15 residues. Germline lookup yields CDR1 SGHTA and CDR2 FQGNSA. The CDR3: CASSLGGVWRTEAFF. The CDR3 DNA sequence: TGTGCCAGCAGCTTAGGGGGGGTCTGGAGGACTGAAGCTTTCTTT. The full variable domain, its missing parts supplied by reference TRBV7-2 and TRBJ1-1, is GAGVSQSPSNKVTEKGKDVELRCDPISGHTALYWYRQSLGQGLEFLIYFQGNSAPDKSGLPSDRFSAERTGGSVSTLTIQRTQQEDSAVYLCASSLGGVWRTEAFFGQGTRLTVV.